Listed here are 23 T cell receptor beta chains from one sample, sequenced in a study of regulatory T cells in long-lasting Graves disease. Indicated time point: newly diagnosed GD, antithyroid drugs for less than 3 months. Scientists built the TCR library using RNA that was extracted from PBMCs. Libraries of TCR beta came from iRepertoire HTBI primers plus Arm-PCR of CDR3 regions. TCRdb re-derived calls from the multiplex PCR reads in MiXCR, one entry per CDR3 protein. Of 420,000 or so distinct CDR3 sequences listed, roughly 15% are singletons. This same sample was also part of a study on T cells in Graves' hyperthyroidism and ophthalmopathy.

Here the sequenced sample was peripheral blood mononuclear cells (PBMCs), taken at new diagnosis, from a patient treated with antithyroid drugs. The receptors shown here come from a woman aged 18 to 35 with Graves disease.

This clonotype has ten or more counts. The chain combines TRBV11-2 with TRBJ2-1, with a possible D match to TRBD1 (5 bases). V lost 5 bases to trimming and J lost 0 bases, with 11 bases between them. The CDR3 sequence is 15 residues long. Germline V gene lookup returns CDR1 SGHAT and CDR2 FQNNGV. CDR3 DNA: TGTGCCAGCAGCCCACCAGGGCGCTCCTACAATGAGCAGTTCTTC. Its translation is CASSPPGRSYNEQFF.

This clonotype was counted ten times or more. This chain joins TRBV30 and TRBJ1-5; no definite D call. This CDR3 has 13 amino acids. Trimming shortened V by 3 bases and J by 4 bases, and 10 bases separated the two germline ends. Germline V gives CDR1 GTSNPN, CDR2 SVGIG (reference sequence). The DNA of the CDR3 is TGTGCCTGGAGACGCAGCTTAAATCAGCCCCAGCATTTT. It specifies CAWRRSLNQPQHF.

Ten or more counts support this clonotype. The rearrangement links TRBV28 to TRBJ1-4, with 7 bases fitting TRBD1. From germline, CDR1 is MDHEN and CDR2 SYDVKM. V was pared by 4 bases and J by 4 bases, with 3 bases of the junction left unmatched. This CDR3 has 14 residues. CDR3 sequence: CASSSGTVNEKLFF. Written as DNA, the CDR3 is TGTGCCAGCAGTTCCGGGACAGTTAATGAAAAACTGTTTTTT.

As regards this clonotype: The junction departs from germline at one end; a sequencing error may be responsible. The rearrangement joins TRBV20-1 to TRBJ2-1, with TRBD1 as a possible D gene (7 bases). CDR1 DFQATT and CDR2 SNEGSKA come from the germline V gene (reference sequence). The CDR3 runs 14 residues. CDR3 nucleotide sequence: TGCAGTACTAGCCCATCCGGACAGGTTAATGAGCAGTTCTTC. It translates to CSTSPSGQVNEQFF.

This clonotype was detected many times. The genes are TRBV18 and TRBJ2-5; D uncertain. The germline V gene encodes CDR1 KGHSH and CDR2 LQKENI. This CDR3 spans 13 amino acids. The V and J ends lost 3 bases and 3 bases respectively, with 8 bases between them. CDR3 region: CASSPGRKETQYF. CDR3 DNA sequence: TGTGCCAGCTCACCGGGCAGGAAAGAGACCCAGTACTTC. Using reference TRBV18 and TRBJ2-5 for the parts outside the CDR3, the full variable domain is NAGVMQNPRHLVRRRGQEARLRCSPMKGHSHVYWYRQLPEEGLKFMVYLQKENIIDESGMPKERFSAEFPKEGPSILRIQQVVRGDSAAYFCASSPGRKETQYFGPGTRLLVL.

The chain joins TRBV20-1 to TRBJ2-7; the D gene is possibly TRBD1 (6 bases). This CDR3 comprises 15 residues. V dropped 3 bases and J dropped 4 bases, with 19 bases sitting between them. Germline CDR1 and CDR2: DFQATT and SNEGSKA (reference sequence). The CDR3 is CSASKQGGGDYEQYF. The DNA of the CDR3 is TGCAGTGCTAGCAAACAGGGTGGTGGCGATTACGAGCAGTACTTC.

This clonotype appeared many times. The J gene is TRBJ2-3, the V gene TRBV3-1; D gene uncertain. The CDR3 spans 13 residues. Germline CDR1 and CDR2: LGHDT and YNNKEL (reference sequence). With 0 bases removed from V and 3 bases from J, the gap between germline ends came to 4 bases. CDR3 amino acids: CASSQDPTDTQYF. The CDR3 nucleotides are TGTGCCAGCAGCCAAGATCCTACAGATACGCAGTATTTT.

The chain has TRBV20-1 and TRBJ2-1, with TRBD2 matching over 12 bases. V shed 0 bases and J 10 bases; nucleotides not matched to a gene: 10. CDR1 is DFQATT and CDR2 is SNEGSKA in the germline V gene (reference sequence). CDR3 size: 16 residues. The CDR3 sequence is CSARDPLAGGGEEQFF. CDR3 DNA: TGCAGTGCTAGAGATCCCCTAGCGGGAGGGGGGGAGGAGCAGTTCTTC.

Ten or more counts support this clonotype. The chain joins TRBV7-2 to TRBJ2-3; TRBD2 aligns across 14 bases. In germline, CDR1 is SGHTA, CDR2 FQGNSA. This CDR3 has 17 amino acids. V dropped 5 bases and J dropped 2; count of bases not matched to a gene: 6. CDR3: CASSEPGLAGATDTQYF. The DNA for the CDR3 is TGTGCCAGCAGCGAACCGGGACTAGCGGGGGCCACAGATACGCAGTATTTT.

This clonotype was observed at least ten times. The V call is TRBV7-8, the J call TRBJ2-1; D possibly corresponds to TRBD1 (6 bases). V was cut by 5 bases and J by 3 bases, with 11 bases left in between. The CDR3 sequence is 14 residues long. Per the germline V gene, CDR1 is SGHVS and CDR2 is FQNEAQ. CDR3 sequence: CASSPTGFYNEQFF. CDR3 nucleotide sequence: TGTGCCAGCAGCCCTACAGGGTTCTACAATGAGCAGTTCTTC.

CDR3 in DNA: TGTGCCAGCAGCCAGCCCCGGGATTATGGCTACACCTTC. Translation gives CASSQPRDYGYTF. The V gene is TRBV14, the J gene TRBJ1-2; D uncertain. Germline loops: CDR1 SGHDN, CDR2 FVKESK. V was shortened by 3 bases and J by 5 bases, with 10 bases between the two germline ends. The CDR3 has 13 residues.

In regard to this clonotype: This clone may be a read error of a much larger clone one base away. This chain connects TRBV7-8 to TRBJ1-1, with D possibly being TRBD1 (5 bases). V lost 1 base and J 1 base, leaving 7 bases between the germline ends. This CDR3 is built from 14 residues. CDR1 and CDR2 from the germline V gene are SGHVS and FQNEAQ. The CDR3 reads CASSLDDRNTEAFF. In DNA form, the CDR3 reads TGTGCCAGCAGCTTAGACGACAGGAACACTGAAGCTTTCTTT.

This clonotype has a count of ten or more. The V gene is TRBV11-3, the J gene TRBJ2-5; D is ambiguous. Germline CDR1 is SGHNT and CDR2 is YENEEA. This CDR3 spans 13 amino acids. The V end lost 3 bases, the J end lost 4 bases, and 9 bases lay between the germline ends. CDR3 in amino acids: CASSLVALETQYF. The CDR3 nucleotides are TGTGCCAGCAGCTTGGTGGCTCTAGAGACCCAGTACTTC.

This clonotype was picked up a small number of times. The chain has TRBV5-1 and TRBJ2-2; the D gene is possibly TRBD2 (6 bases). CDR3 length: 13 amino acids. Germline CDR1 SGHRS, CDR2 YFSETQ. V dropped 5 bases and J dropped 6 bases, with 11 bases sitting between them. The CDR3 region has the DNA TGCGCCAGCAGATGGGGGGTCCCCGGGGAGCTGTTTTTT. Its translation: CASRWGVPGELFF.

Notes on this clonotype: A read error may account for a junction end that differs from germline. The chain uses TRBV6-1 and TRBJ2-4; a weak D match, TRBD2 (5 bases). Germline-derived CDR1 and CDR2 are MNHNS and SASEGT. There are 10 residues in the CDR3. CDR3 sequence (DNA): TGTGCCAGCAGTGAAGGTTCGAGGGACTTC. Amino acids: CASSEGSRDF.

As concerns this clonotype: Since a much larger clone is just one base distant, this may be a read error. Written as DNA, the CDR3 is TGCGCCAGCAGTGAGTCGAAGGGCTCCTACAATGGGCAGTTCTTC. Residues: CASSESKGSYNGQFF. The chain is built from TRBV12-3 or TRBV12-4 and TRBJ2-1; the D is unclear. The CDR3 length is 15 residues.

The genes are TRBV2 and TRBJ1-2; D is unresolved. CDR1 SNHLY and CDR2 FYNNEI come from the germline V gene. CDR3 size: 13 residues. Trimming took off 2 bases at V and 3 bases at J, with 7 bases between the two ends. Here the CDR3 DNA reads TGTGCCAGCAGTGAATCCATATACTATGGCTACACCTTC. Protein: CASSESIYYGYTF.

This clonotype was recorded many times. The V gene is TRBV7-2, the J gene TRBJ2-7; the match to TRBD2 covers 10 bases. The CDR3 runs 15 residues. J gave up 3 bases and V 4 bases, and 6 bases lay outside the gene matches. Germline CDR1 is SGHTA and CDR2 is FQGNSA. The CDR3 bases are TGTGCCAGCAGCTCCCCTAGCGGGAGTAGCTACGAGCAGTACTTC. Residues: CASSSPSGSSYEQYF.

This clonotype has at least ten counts. The chain employs TRBV20-1 and TRBJ2-1, with 7 bases lining up with TRBD2. The J segment lost 7 bases and the V segment lost 4 bases, leaving 4 bases of the junction unmatched. This CDR3 is built from 12 residues. CDR1 is DFQATT, CDR2 SNEGSKA, per germline (reference sequence). CDR3: CSATRTRNEQFF. CDR3 nucleotides: TGCAGTGCTACTCGGACTAGAAATGAGCAGTTCTTC.

The CDR3 loop reads CASSLVVGGETQYF. The CDR3 DNA is TGTGCCAGCAGCTTGGTCGTGGGGGGAGAGACCCAGTACTTC. This chain connects TRBV5-8 to TRBJ2-5, with D tentatively TRBD2 (6 bases). Trimming pared 0 bases from V and 4 bases from J, leaving 10 bases between. CDR1 is SGHTS and CDR2 is YDEGEE in the germline V gene. There are 14 residues in the CDR3.

The V gene is TRBV7-9, the J gene TRBJ1-1; D unclear. Trimming pared 1 base from V and 6 bases from J, leaving 6 bases between. CDR3 length: 12 amino acids. In germline, CDR1 is SEHNR, CDR2 FQNEAQ (reference sequence). DNA for the CDR3: TGTGCCAGCAGCTTAGAGGCCTCTGAAGCTTTCTTT. Protein sequence: CASSLEASEAFF.

This sequence joins TRBV24-1 and TRBJ2-3, with D perhaps TRBD1 or TRBD2 (5 bases each). The germline V gene has CDR1 KGHDR and CDR2 SFDVKD. This CDR3 is built from 15 residues. V was pared by 0 bases and J by 2 bases, with 8 bases between. The CDR3 here is CATSDLGTDTDTQYF. The CDR3 DNA is TGTGCCACCAGTGATTTGGGGACGGACACAGATACGCAGTATTTT.

This clonotype turned up a few times. The chain uses TRBV27 and TRBJ1-1; D gene unclear. The germline V gene encodes CDR1 MNHEY and CDR2 SMNVEV (reference sequence). This CDR3 contains 14 residues. The V gene lost 8 bases and the J gene lost 1 base, with 14 bases spanning the gap. The CDR3 DNA follows: TGTGCCAGCCGGACCAGTCTAGGGAACACTGAAGCTTTCTTT. It encodes CASRTSLGNTEAFF.